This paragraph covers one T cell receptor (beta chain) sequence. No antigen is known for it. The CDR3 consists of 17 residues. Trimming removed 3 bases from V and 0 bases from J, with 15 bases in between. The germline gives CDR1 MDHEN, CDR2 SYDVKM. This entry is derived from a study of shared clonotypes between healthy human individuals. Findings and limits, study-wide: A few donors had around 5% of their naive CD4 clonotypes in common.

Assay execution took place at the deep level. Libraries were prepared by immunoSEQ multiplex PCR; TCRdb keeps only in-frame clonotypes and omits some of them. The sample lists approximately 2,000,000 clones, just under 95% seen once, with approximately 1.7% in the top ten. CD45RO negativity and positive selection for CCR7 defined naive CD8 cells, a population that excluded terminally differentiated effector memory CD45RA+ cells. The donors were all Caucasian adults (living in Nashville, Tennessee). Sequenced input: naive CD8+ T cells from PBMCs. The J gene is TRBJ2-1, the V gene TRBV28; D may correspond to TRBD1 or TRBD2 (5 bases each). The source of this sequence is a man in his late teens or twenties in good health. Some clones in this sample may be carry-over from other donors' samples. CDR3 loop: CASSFRPGTDSYNEQFF. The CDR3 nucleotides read TGTGCCAGCAGTTTTCGCCCCGGGACGGACTCCTACAATGAGCAGTTCTTC.